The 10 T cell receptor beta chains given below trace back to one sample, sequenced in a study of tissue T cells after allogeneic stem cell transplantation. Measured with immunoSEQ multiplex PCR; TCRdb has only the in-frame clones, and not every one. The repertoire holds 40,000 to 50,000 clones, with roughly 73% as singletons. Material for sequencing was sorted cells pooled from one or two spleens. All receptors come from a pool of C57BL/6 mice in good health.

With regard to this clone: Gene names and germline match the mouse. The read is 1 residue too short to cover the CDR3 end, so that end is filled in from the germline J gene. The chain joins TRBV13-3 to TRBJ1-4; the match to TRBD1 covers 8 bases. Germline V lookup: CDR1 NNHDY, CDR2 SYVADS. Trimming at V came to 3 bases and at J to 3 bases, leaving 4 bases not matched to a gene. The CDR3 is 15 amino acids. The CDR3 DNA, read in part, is TGTGCCAGCAGTGCCGGGACAGGAACCAACGAAAGATTATTT. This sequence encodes CASSAGTGTNERLF. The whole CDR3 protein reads CASSAGTGTNERLFF.

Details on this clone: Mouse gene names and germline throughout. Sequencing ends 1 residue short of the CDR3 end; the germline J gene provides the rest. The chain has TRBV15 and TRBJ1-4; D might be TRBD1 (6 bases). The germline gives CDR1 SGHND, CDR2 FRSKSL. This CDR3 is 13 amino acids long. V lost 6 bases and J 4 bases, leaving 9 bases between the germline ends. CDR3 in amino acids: CASSPDSNERLFF. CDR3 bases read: TGTGCCAGCAGCCCGGACAGCAACGAAAGATTATTT.

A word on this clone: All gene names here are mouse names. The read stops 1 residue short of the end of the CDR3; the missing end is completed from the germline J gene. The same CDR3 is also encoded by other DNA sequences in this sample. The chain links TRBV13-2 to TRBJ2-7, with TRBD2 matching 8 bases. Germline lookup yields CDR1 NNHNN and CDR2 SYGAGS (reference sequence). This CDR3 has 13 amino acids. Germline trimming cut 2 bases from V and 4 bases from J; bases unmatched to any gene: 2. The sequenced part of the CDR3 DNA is TGTGCCAGCGGTGAGGACTGGGTTTATGAACAGTAC. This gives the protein CASGEDWVYEQY. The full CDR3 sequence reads CASGEDWVYEQYF.

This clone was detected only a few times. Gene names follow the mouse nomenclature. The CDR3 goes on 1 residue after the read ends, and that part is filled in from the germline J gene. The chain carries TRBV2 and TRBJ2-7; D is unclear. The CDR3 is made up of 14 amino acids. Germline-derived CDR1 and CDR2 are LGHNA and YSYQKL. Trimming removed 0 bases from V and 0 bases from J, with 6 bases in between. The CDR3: CASSQDYSSYEQYF. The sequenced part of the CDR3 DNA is TGTGCCAGCAGCCAAGATTACAGCTCCTATGAACAGTAC.

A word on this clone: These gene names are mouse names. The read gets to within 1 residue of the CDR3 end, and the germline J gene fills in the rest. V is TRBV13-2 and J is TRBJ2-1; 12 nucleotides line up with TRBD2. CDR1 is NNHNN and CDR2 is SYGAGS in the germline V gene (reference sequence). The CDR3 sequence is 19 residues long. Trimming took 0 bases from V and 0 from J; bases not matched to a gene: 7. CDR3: CASGDAMGLGGPNYAEQFF. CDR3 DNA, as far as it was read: TGTGCCAGCGGTGATGCAATGGGACTGGGGGGACCTAACTATGCTGAGCAGTTC.

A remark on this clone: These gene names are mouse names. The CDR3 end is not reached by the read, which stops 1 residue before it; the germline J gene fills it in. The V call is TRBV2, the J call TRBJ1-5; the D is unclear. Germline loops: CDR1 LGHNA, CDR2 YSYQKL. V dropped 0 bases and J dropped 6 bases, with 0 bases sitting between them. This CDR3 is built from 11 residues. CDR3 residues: CASSQDQAPLF. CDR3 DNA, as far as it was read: TGTGCCAGCAGCCAAGACCAGGCTCCGCTT.

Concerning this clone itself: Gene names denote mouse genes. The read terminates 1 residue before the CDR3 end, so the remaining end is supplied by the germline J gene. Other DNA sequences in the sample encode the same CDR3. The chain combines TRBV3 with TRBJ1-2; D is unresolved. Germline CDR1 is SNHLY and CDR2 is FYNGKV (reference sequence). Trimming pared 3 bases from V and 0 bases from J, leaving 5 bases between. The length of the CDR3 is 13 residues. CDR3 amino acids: CASSLTSNSDYTF. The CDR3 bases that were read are TGTGCCAGCAGCTTGACATCAAACTCCGACTACACC.

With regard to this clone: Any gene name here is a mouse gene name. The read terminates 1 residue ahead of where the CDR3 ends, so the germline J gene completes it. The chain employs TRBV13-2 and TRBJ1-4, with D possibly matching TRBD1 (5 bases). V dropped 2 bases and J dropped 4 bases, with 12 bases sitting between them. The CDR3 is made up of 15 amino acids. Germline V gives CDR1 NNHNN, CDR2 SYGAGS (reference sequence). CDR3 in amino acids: CASGDRGGYNERLFF. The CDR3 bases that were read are TGTGCCAGCGGTGACCGGGGGGGATACAACGAAAGATTATTT.

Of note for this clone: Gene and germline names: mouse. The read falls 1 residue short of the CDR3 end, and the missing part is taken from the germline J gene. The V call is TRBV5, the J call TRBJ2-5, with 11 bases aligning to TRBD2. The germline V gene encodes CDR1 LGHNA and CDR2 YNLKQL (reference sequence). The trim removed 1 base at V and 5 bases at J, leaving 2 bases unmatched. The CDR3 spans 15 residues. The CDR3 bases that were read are TGTGCCAGCAGCCAAGGGACTGGGGGGAGAGACACCCAGTAC. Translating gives CASSQGTGGRDTQY. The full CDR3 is CASSQGTGGRDTQYF.

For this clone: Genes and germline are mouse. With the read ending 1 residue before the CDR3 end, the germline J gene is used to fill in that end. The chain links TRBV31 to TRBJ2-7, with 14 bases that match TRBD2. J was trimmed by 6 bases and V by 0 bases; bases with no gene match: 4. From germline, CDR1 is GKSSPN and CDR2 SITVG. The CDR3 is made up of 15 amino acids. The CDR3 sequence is CAWSLEGLGGLEQYF. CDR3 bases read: TGTGCCTGGAGTCTAGAGGGACTGGGGGGGCTTGAACAGTAC.